Detailed here is one TCR beta chain. The CDR3 does not end in the conserved phenylalanine or tryptophan, so this is likely a read error. It is unclear where the CDR3 begins or ends on the DNA, so no DNA is shown, and the CDR3 is as TCRdb lists it. This sample is drawn from a study of tumor-infiltrating lymphocytes in primary liver carcinoma. Production of TCR beta cDNA used 400 to 600 ng total RNA together with a constant-region primer. Construction of TCR beta libraries relied on three successive nested multiplex PCR rounds employing slightly modified ARM-PCR. Both of the initial two PCR rounds ran for roughly 10 cycles and employed TRBV1-TRBV30 forward primers alongside a C-beta reverse primer. Each CDR3 protein gets one entry after TCRdb re-called the multiplex PCR reads with MiXCR. This sample has hundreds of thousands of distinct CDR3 sequences, with 65% found just once. Unsorted whole blood supplied the blood RNA, and germline DNA was isolated too.

Germline CDR1 and CDR2: SGHAT and FQDESV (reference sequence). The CDR3 is made up of 16 amino acids, end residues included. This clonotype was obtained from a middle-aged man with primary liver carcinoma and hepatitis B virus infection. V gene TRBV11-1 combines with J gene TRBJ2-1; the table assigns TRBD1, which was not confirmed against the DNA. Input material: peripheral blood. The CDR3 is CASSPGGRGSYNEQFL.